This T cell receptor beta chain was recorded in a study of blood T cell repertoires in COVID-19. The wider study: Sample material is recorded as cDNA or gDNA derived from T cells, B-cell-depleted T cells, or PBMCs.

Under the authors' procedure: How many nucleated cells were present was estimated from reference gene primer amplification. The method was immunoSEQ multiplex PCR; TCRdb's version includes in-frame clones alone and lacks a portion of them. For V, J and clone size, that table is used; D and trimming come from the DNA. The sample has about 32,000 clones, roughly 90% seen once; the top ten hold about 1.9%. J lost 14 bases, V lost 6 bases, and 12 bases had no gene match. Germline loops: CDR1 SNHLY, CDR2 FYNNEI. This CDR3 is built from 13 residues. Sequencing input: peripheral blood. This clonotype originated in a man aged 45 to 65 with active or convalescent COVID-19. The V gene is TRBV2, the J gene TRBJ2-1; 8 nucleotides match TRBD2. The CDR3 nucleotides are TGTGCCAGCAGCCGCGAACCGGGACTAGTGAAGTTCTTC. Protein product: CASSREPGLVKFF.